The clone carrying this T cell receptor beta chain was observed many times. Its antigen is not known. In the PCR, 60 Vbeta and 13 Jbeta primers were used. The protocol was immunoSEQ multiplex PCR, while the TCRdb copy is restricted to in-frame clones and leaves out a portion. The sample holds around 120,000 clones, over 8% seen once. The data originate from a study of cytomegalovirus exposure and HLA in healthy donors. The study's findings and limits: In a later analysis, most CMV-associated TCR beta chains appeared HLA-restricted. A later analysis showed TCR association rates differing by HLA locus, peaking at DRB1 and lowest at HLA-C.

Trimming cost V 3 bases and J 9 bases, with 15 bases left between them. The CDR3 is 14 amino acids. Germline CDR1 SNHLY, CDR2 FYNNEI. Specimen: PBMCs. The chain is built from TRBV2 and TRBJ1-5; D perhaps matches TRBD1 (5 bases). The sequence derives from a man younger than 45 in good health and CMV-seronegative. The CDR3 coding sequence is TGTGCCAGCAGTGATCAGGGCGCTACGGGGCCCCAGCATTTT. This gives the protein CASSDQGATGPQHF. Based on the CDR3 plus reference TRBV2 and TRBJ1-5, the full variable domain is EPEVTQTPSHQVTQMGQEVILRCVPISNHLYFYWYRQILGQKVEFLVSFYNNEISEKSEIFDDQFSVERPDGSNFTLKIRSTKLEDSAMYFCASSDQGATGPQHFGDGTRLSIL.